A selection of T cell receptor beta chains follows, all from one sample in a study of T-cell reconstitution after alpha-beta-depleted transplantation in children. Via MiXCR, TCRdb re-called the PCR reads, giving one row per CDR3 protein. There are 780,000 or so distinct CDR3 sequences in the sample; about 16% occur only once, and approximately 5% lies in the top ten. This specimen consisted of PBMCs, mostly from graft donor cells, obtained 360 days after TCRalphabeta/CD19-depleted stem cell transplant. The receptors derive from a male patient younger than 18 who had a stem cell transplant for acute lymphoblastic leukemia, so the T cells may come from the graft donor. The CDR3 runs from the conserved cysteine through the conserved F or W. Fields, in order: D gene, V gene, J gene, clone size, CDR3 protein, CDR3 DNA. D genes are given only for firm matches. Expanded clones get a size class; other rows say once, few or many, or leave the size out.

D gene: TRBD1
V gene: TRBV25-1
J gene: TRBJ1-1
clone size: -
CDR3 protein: CASSEWTGNTEAFF
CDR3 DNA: TGTGCCAGCAGTGAATGGACAGGGAACACTGAAGCTTTCTTT

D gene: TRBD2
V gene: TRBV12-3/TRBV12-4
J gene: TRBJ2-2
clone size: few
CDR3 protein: CASSPYELAGKVTGELFF
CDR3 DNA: TGTGCCAGCAGCCCCTATGAACTAGCGGGAAAGGTAACCGGGGAGCTGTTTTTT

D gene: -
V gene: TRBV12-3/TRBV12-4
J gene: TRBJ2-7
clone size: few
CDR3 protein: CASRLAHEQYF
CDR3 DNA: TGTGCCAGCAGACTAGCCCACGAGCAGTACTTC

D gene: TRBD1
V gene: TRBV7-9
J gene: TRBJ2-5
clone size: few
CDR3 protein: CASSYRTGGETQYF
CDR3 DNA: TGTGCCAGCAGCTACAGGACAGGGGGCGAGACCCAGTACTTC

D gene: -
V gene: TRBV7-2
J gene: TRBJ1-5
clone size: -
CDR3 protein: CASSLALVQPQHF
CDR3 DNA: TGTGCCAGCAGCTTAGCCCTCGTCCAGCCCCAGCATTTT

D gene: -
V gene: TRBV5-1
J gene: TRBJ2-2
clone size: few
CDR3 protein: CASSKVGANTGELFF
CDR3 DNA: TGCGCCAGCAGCAAGGTGGGGGCGAACACCGGGGAGCTGTTTTTT

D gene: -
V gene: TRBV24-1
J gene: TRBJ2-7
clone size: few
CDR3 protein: CATTYSGDSPPTYEQYF
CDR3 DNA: TGTGCCACCACCTACTCCGGCGACAGTCCACCCACCTACGAGCAGTACTTC

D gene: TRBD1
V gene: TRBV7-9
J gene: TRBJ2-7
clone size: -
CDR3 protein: CASSLVGQGSSYEQYF
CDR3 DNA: TGTGCCAGCAGCTTAGTGGGACAGGGAAGCTCCTACGAGCAGTACTTC

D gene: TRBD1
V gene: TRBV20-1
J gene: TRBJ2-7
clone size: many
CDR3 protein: CSARQGASEQYF
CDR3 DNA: TGCAGTGCTAGGCAGGGGGCCAGCGAGCAGTACTTC

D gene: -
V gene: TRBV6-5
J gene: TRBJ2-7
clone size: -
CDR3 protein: CASSYSYSNYEQYF
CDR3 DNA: TGTGCCAGCAGTTACTCATACAGCAACTACGAGCAGTACTTC

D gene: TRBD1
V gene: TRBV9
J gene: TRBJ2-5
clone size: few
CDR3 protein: CASSAIGTGDPWTQYF
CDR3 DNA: TGTGCCAGCAGCGCCATCGGGACAGGGGACCCGTGGACCCAGTACTTC

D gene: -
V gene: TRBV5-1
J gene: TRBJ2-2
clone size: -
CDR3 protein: CASSLGSTSNTGELFF
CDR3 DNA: TGCGCCAGCAGTTTGGGCTCCACTTCGAACACCGGGGAGCTGTTTTTT

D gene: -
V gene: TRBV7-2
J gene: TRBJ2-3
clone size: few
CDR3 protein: CASTRNSDTQYF
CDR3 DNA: TGTGCCAGCACCCGGAACTCTGATACGCAGTATTTT

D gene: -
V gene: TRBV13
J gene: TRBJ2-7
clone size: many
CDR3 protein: CASSMLRLGGYEQYF
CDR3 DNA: TGTGCCAGCAGCATGCTACGACTAGGTGGCTACGAGCAGTACTTC

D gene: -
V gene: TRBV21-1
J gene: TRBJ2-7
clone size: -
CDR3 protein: CASSKGIRDSSYEQYF
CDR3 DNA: TGTGCCAGCAGCAAAGGAATCCGGGACAGCTCCTACGAGCAGTACTTC

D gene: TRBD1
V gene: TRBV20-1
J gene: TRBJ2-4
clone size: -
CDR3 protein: CSARSNLPGQLAKNIQYF
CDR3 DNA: TGCAGTGCTAGAAGTAACCTACCGGGACAGCTAGCCAAAAACATTCAGTACTTC

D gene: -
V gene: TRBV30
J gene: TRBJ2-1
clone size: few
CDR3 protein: CAWSVLWPSGEQFF
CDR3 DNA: TGTGCCTGGAGTGTGCTTTGGCCCTCGGGTGAGCAGTTCTTC

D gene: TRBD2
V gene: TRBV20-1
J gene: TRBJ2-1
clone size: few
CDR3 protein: CSASFRTSGRDEQFF
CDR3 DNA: TGCAGTGCTAGCTTCCGGACTAGCGGGAGGGATGAGCAGTTCTTC

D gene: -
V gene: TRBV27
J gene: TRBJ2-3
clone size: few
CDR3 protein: CASSLEGFGSTDTQYF
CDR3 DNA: TGTGCCAGCAGTTTAGAGGGGTTCGGGTCCACAGATACGCAGTATTTT

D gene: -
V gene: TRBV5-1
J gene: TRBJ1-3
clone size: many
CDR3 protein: CASSLTTGSAGNTIYF
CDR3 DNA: TGCGCCAGCAGCTTGACCACAGGGTCGGCTGGAAACACCATATATTTT

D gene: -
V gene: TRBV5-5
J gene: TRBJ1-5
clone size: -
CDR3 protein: CASSAGYRDSNQPQHF
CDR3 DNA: TGTGCCAGCAGCGCCGGATACAGGGACAGCAATCAGCCCCAGCATTTT

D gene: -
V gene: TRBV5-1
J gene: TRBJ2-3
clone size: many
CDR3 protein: CASMPRLYTDTQYF
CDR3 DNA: TGCGCCAGCATGCCTCGACTTTACACAGATACGCAGTATTTT

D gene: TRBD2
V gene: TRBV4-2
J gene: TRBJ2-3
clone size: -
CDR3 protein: CASSLDAAGATDTQYF
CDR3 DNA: TGTGCCAGCAGCCTCGATGCGGCGGGAGCAACAGATACGCAGTATTTT

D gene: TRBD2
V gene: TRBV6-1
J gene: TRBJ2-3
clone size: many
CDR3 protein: CASRLGTSGRADTQYF
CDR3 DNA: TGTGCCAGCAGACTTGGGACTAGCGGGAGAGCTGATACGCAGTATTTT

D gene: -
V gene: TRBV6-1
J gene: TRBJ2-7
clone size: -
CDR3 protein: CASGLTGRSYEQYF
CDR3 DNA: TGTGCCAGCGGCCTCACCGGGCGGTCCTACGAGCAGTACTTC

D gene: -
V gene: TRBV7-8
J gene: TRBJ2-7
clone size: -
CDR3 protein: CASSTGLLLYEQYF
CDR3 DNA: TGTGCCAGCAGCACCGGACTACTTCTCTACGAGCAGTACTTC

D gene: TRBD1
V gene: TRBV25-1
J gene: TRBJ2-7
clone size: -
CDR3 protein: CASSADSGQGVYEQYF
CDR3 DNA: TGTGCCAGCAGTGCAGACTCGGGACAGGGTGTCTACGAGCAGTACTTC

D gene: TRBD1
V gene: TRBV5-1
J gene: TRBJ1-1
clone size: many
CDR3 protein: CASSWDRVDEAFF
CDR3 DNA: TGCGCCAGCAGCTGGGACAGGGTGGATGAAGCTTTCTTT

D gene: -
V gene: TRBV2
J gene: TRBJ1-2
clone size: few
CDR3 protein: CASSEAVAYYGYTF
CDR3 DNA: TGTGCCAGCAGTGAAGCGGTCGCCTACTATGGCTACACCTTC

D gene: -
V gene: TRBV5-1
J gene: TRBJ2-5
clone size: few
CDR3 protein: CASSLDTPQETQYF
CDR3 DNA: TGCGCCAGCAGCTTGGACACTCCACAAGAGACCCAGTACTTC

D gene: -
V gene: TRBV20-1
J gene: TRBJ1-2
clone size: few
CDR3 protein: CSARWGQGYTF
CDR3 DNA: TGCAGTGCTAGATGGGGGCAGGGCTACACCTTC

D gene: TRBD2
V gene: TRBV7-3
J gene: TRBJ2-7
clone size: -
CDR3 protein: CASSRSGRHEQYF
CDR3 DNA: TGTGCCAGCAGCCGTAGCGGGAGACACGAGCAGTACTTC

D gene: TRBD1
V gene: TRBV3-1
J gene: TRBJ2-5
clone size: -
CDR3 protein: CASSRRTGLETQYF
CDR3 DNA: TGTGCCAGCAGCCGCCGGACAGGTCTAGAGACCCAGTACTTC

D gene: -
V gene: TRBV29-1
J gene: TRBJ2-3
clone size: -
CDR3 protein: CSGRLEGATDTQYF
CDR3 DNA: TGCAGCGGCCGCCTGGAGGGCGCCACAGATACGCAGTATTTT

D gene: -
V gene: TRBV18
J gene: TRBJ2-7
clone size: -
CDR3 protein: CASSPRSSAGMTYEQYF
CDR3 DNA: TGTGCCAGCTCACCACGATCATCGGCAGGGATGACCTACGAGCAGTACTTC

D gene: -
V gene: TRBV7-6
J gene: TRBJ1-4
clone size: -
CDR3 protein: CASSFGVAGEKLFF
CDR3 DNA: TGTGCCAGCAGCTTTGGGGTGGCGGGTGAAAAACTGTTTTTT

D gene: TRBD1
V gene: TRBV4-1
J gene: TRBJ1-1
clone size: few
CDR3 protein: CASTSTGGRTEAFF
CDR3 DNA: TGCGCCAGCACCTCAACAGGGGGACGTACTGAAGCTTTCTTT

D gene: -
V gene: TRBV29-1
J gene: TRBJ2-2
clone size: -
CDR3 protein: CSVVGVGTGELFF
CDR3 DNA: TGCAGCGTTGTGGGGGTGGGCACCGGGGAGCTGTTTTTT

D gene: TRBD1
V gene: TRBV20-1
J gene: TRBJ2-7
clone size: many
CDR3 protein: CSAWDRGSSYEQYF
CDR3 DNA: TGCAGTGCCTGGGACAGGGGGAGCTCCTACGAGCAGTACTTC

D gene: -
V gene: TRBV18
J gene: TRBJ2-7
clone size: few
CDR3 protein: CASSPGWHEQYF
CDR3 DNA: TGTGCCAGCTCACCGGGGTGGCACGAGCAGTACTTC

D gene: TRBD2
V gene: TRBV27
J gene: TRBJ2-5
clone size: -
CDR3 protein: CASSLSFSGIPQETQYF
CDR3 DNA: TGTGCCAGCAGTTTATCGTTCAGCGGGATCCCTCAAGAGACCCAGTACTTC

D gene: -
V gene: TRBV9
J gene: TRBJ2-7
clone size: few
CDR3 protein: CASSVTPLLEQYF
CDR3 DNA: TGTGCCAGCAGCGTAACCCCCCTACTTGAGCAGTACTTC

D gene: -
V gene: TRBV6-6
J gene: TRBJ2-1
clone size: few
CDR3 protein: CASSKGPWGEQFF
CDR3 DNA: TGTGCCAGCAGTAAGGGGCCATGGGGTGAGCAGTTCTTC

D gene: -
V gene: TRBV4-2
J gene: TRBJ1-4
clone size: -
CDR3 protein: CASSQDPVSLFF
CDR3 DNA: TGTGCCAGCAGCCAAGATCCAGTTTCGTTGTTTTTT

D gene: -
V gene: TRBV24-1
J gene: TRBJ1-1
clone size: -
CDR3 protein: CATSDTMGTEAFF
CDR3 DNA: TGTGCCACCAGTGATACCATGGGGACTGAAGCTTTCTTT

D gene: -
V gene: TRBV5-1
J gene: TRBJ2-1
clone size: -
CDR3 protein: CASTWFRGGFYNEQFF
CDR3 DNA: TGCGCCAGCACGTGGTTCCGAGGAGGATTCTACAATGAGCAGTTCTTC

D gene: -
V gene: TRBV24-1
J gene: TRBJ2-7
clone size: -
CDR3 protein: CATSDAGFHEQYF
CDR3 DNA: TGTGCCACCAGTGATGCAGGGTTCCACGAGCAGTACTTC

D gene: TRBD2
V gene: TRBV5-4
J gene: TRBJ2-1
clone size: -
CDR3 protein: CASSLTSVRDNEQFF
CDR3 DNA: TGTGCCAGCAGCCTGACTAGCGTTCGCGACAATGAGCAGTTCTTC

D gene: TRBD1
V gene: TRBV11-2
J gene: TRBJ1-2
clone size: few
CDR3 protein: CASSLVRYEVRGQGGYTF
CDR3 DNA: TGTGCCAGCAGCTTAGTTCGGTACGAAGTCAGGGGGCAAGGTGGCTACACCTTC

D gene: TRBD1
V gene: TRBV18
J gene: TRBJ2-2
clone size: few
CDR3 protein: CASSQGQGRGGELFF
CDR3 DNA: TGTGCCAGCTCCCAAGGACAGGGTCGTGGCGGGGAGCTGTTTTTT

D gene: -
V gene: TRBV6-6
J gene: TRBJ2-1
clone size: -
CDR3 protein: CASSYGGYEQFF
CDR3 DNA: TGTGCCAGCAGTTACGGAGGGTACGAGCAGTTCTTC